These 14 T cell receptor beta chains originate from one sample sequenced in a study of shared clonotypes between healthy human individuals. Naive CD8 populations comprised CD45RO-negative cells positively selected for CCR7, excluding terminally differentiated effector memory CD45RA+ cells. TCRdb keeps only in-frame clones here, not all; method: immunoSEQ multiplex PCR. The table includes some 800,000 clones, roughly 92% detected once. Material for sequencing was naive CD8+ T cells sorted from blood. The receptors were gathered from a man aged 25-45 years in good health.

CDR3 in DNA: TGTGCCAGCAGTCCCTGGACAGGGGATGGCAATCAGCCCCAGCATTTT. Protein sequence: CASSPWTGDGNQPQHF. The gene calls are TRBV27 and TRBJ1-5; TRBD1 matches at 9 bases. The V gene's germline CDR1 is MNHEY and CDR2 SMNVEV (reference sequence). This CDR3 has 16 residues. The J segment lost 2 bases and the V segment lost 5 bases, leaving 7 bases of the junction unmatched.

The chain employs TRBV29-1 and TRBJ2-1; D perhaps matches TRBD2 (5 bases). The V end lost 4 bases, the J end lost 4 bases, and 17 bases lay between the germline ends. CDR1 and CDR2 from the germline V gene are SQVTM and ANQGSEA. The CDR3 has 15 residues. The CDR3 bases are TGCAGCGTTGTCCCCAAGCGGACCATGTACAATGAGCAGTTCTTC. Translated: CSVVPKRTMYNEQFF.

The rearrangement uses TRBV29-1 and TRBJ2-7; TRBD2 matches at 8 bases. The CDR3 length is 14 residues. Germline trimming cut 0 bases from V and 3 bases from J; bases unmatched to any gene: 4. Germline CDR1 reads SQVTM; CDR2 reads ANQGSEA. The CDR3 protein is CSVEESGRNYEQYF. The CDR3 nucleotides are TGCAGCGTTGAAGAAAGCGGGAGAAACTACGAGCAGTACTTC.

This rearrangement joins TRBV19 to TRBJ2-2; D may match TRBD1 or TRBD2 (5 bases each). In germline, CDR1 is LNHDA, CDR2 SQIVND (reference sequence). The CDR3 is 14 amino acids. Trimming removed 1 base from V and 7 bases from J, with 10 bases in between. This CDR3 reads CASSIGGPGGELFF. DNA of the CDR3: TGTGCCAGTAGTATAGGGGGACCGGGCGGGGAGCTGTTTTTT. The variable domain in full, with the rest retrieved from reference TRBV19 and TRBJ2-2, is DGGITQSPKYLFRKEGQNVTLSCEQNLNHDAMYWYRQDPGQGLRLIYYSQIVNDFQKGDIAEGYSVSREKKESFPLTVTSAQKNPTAFYLCASSIGGPGGELFFGEGSRLTVL.

The chain combines TRBV28 with TRBJ2-5; TRBD1 aligns across 7 bases. CDR3 length equals 16 residues. Germline-derived CDR1 and CDR2 are MDHEN and SYDVKM. V gave up 1 base and J gave up 1 base; unmatched junction bases: 6. The CDR3 loop reads CASSLFRDSPQETQYF. CDR3 bases: TGTGCCAGCAGTTTATTCCGGGACAGCCCCCAAGAGACCCAGTACTTC. Looking up the rest from reference TRBV28 and TRBJ2-5 gives the full variable domain: DVKVTQSSRYLVKRTGEKVFLECVQDMDHENMFWYRQDPGLGLRLIYFSYDVKMKEKGDIPEGYSVSREKKERFSLILESASTNQTSMYLCASSLFRDSPQETQYFGPGTRLLVL.

The chain carries TRBV14 and TRBJ2-7; 10 bases agree with TRBD1. In germline, CDR1 is SGHDN, CDR2 FVKESK. This CDR3 spans 15 amino acids. The J segment lost 5 bases and the V segment lost 1 base, leaving 5 bases of the junction unmatched. CDR3 bases: TGTGCCAGCAGCCAAGTGGGACAGGGGATCCACGAGCAGTACTTC. Translating it yields CASSQVGQGIHEQYF.

The sample holds one count of this clone. The chain joins TRBV11-3 to TRBJ2-4, with 14 bases matching TRBD2. CDR1 SGHNT and CDR2 YENEEA come from the germline V gene. Trimming at V came to 4 bases and at J to 1 base, leaving 9 bases not matched to a gene. CDR3 length: 19 amino acids. The CDR3 DNA sequence: TGTGCCAGCAGCTCCGGGACTAGCGGGAGTTCGCTTGCCAAAAACATTCAGTACTTC. It translates to CASSSGTSGSSLAKNIQYF.

This chain links TRBV7-8 with TRBJ2-5; 9 nucleotides agree with TRBD1. The V gene's germline CDR1 is SGHVS and CDR2 FQNEAQ. CDR3 length equals 16 residues. V dropped 6 bases and J dropped 3; count of bases not matched to a gene: 11. In DNA form, the CDR3 reads TGTGCCAGCAGAACAGGACTGGGACAGGGAAAAGAGACCCAGTACTTC. It codes for CASRTGLGQGKETQYF.

J is TRBJ1-5 and V is TRBV7-9; D may be TRBD1 (5 bases). V lost 1 base and J 5 bases, leaving 12 bases between the germline ends. Per germline, CDR1 SEHNR and CDR2 FQNEAQ (reference sequence). CDR3 size: 15 residues. The CDR3 loop reads CASSLGRERDQPQHF. As DNA, the CDR3 is TGTGCCAGCAGCTTAGGCAGGGAGAGGGATCAGCCCCAGCATTTT.

V is TRBV19 and J is TRBJ1-2; D is possibly TRBD1 (6 bases). The CDR3 spans 15 residues. V was pared by 1 base and J by 6 bases, with 15 bases between. Germline V gene lookup returns CDR1 LNHDA and CDR2 SQIVND (reference sequence). Here the CDR3 reads CASSIGGRGGHGYTF. CDR3 DNA: TGTGCCAGTAGTATAGGCGGCAGGGGCGGCCATGGCTACACCTTC.

The V and J genes are TRBV5-8 and TRBJ2-3; 11 positions match TRBD2. The germline V gene encodes CDR1 SGHTS and CDR2 YDEGEE. The junction had 12 bases not matched to a gene; V was cut back by 4 bases and J by 5 bases. This CDR3 region has 17 residues. CDR3 nucleotides: TGTGCCAGCAGCACTACCCCACTAGCGGGAGTACAAGATACGCAGTATTTT. The encoded protein is CASSTTPLAGVQDTQYF.

The V call is TRBV7-6, the J call TRBJ2-7; TRBD2 matches 11 bases. This CDR3 comprises 17 residues. The trim removed 5 bases at V and 6 bases at J, leaving 15 bases unmatched. From germline, CDR1 is SGHVS and CDR2 FNYEAQ. CDR3 sequence (DNA): TGTGCCAGCAGCCCGACTAGCGGGACCCTATACGTGATCGAGCAGTACTTC. It is translated as CASSPTSGTLYVIEQYF.

This sequence joins TRBV4-3 and TRBJ2-7; D might be TRBD2 (6 bases). The V gene lost 4 bases and the J gene lost 3 bases, with 10 bases spanning the gap. The CDR3 covers 13 residues. In germline, CDR1 is LGHNA, CDR2 YSLEER. CDR3 DNA: TGCGCCAGCAGCCCAGCGGGCGGCTACGAGCAGTACTTC. As protein: CASSPAGGYEQYF.

The chain is built from TRBV7-8 and TRBJ1-1; TRBD1 agrees at 9 bases. The V gene's germline CDR1 is SGHVS and CDR2 FQNEAQ. The length of the CDR3 is 12 residues. J was trimmed by 12 bases and V by 4 bases; bases with no gene match: 6. The DNA for the CDR3 is TGTGCCAGCAGCTCCCGGGACAGGGAGACTTTCTTT. It encodes CASSSRDRETFF.